One T cell receptor (beta chain) is described in this entry. The CDR3 extends over 13 amino acids. V lost 2 bases and J 5 bases, leaving 9 bases between the germline ends. The germline CDR1 and CDR2 sequences are MDHEN and SYDVKM. In the study's own analysis: Estimated nucleated cell counts came from reference gene primer amplification. Assay: immunoSEQ multiplex PCR; the TCRdb copy retains only in-frame clones and omits some. The V and J calls and clone size are taken from that table; D and trimming were inferred from the DNA. The top ten hold about 5.4% of the sample, which has more than 95,000 clones, around four fifths seen once. This specimen comes from a study of blood T cell repertoires in COVID-19. The overall study: T cells, B-cell-depleted T cells, or PBMCs provided the cDNA or gDNA that served as material.

The receptor was derived from a man at least 80 years old with active or convalescent COVID-19. The source material was peripheral blood. This chain connects TRBV28 to TRBJ2-5; TRBD2 might be the D (5 bases). DNA for the CDR3: TGTGCCAGCAGTTTAGTAGGCGGGGAGACCCAGTACTTC. Translation gives CASSLVGGETQYF.